Presented here are 17 T cell receptor beta chains from one specimen sequenced in a study of shared clonotypes between healthy human individuals. As defined, naive CD8 cells were CD45RO-negative and positively selected for CCR7, with terminally differentiated effector memory CD45RA+ cells excluded. Only in-frame clones appear in the TCRdb table, and some are missing; sequencing was by immunoSEQ multiplex PCR. The table includes around 2.1 million clones, about 92% detected once. Specimen: naive CD8+ T cells from PBMCs. The origin of the receptors is a man aged 18 to 30 in good health. Some clones in this sample may be carry-over from other donors' samples.

The V call is TRBV19, the J call TRBJ2-7; D is ambiguous. Trimming cost V 3 bases and J 4 bases, with 13 bases left between them. Germline CDR1 LNHDA, CDR2 SQIVND (reference sequence). The CDR3 totals 14 residues. For the CDR3, the DNA is TGTGCCAGTAGTATGGGTCTGAGCGCGTACGAGCAGTACTTC. This encodes CASSMGLSAYEQYF.

This clone was counted a single time. This chain connects TRBV5-1 to TRBJ1-2, with 7 bases aligning to TRBD1. Germline V gives CDR1 SGHRS, CDR2 YFSETQ. The CDR3 is 14 residues long. V gave up 6 bases and J gave up 5 bases; unmatched junction bases: 10. The CDR3 nucleotides read TGCGCCAGCATCCCAGAAGGGGGCGCGTATGGCTACACCTTC. This encodes CASIPEGGAYGYTF.

J is TRBJ2-7 and V is TRBV5-4; 7 bases agree with TRBD2. The CDR3 runs to 12 residues. The germline gives CDR1 SGHNT, CDR2 YYREEE (reference sequence). V shed 9 bases, J shed 4 bases, and the junction held 7 bases outside the gene matches. CDR3 DNA sequence: TGTGCCACCGGGACTATTTCATACGAGCAGTACTTC. Translated, it gives CATGTISYEQYF.

The rearrangement links TRBV7-9 to TRBJ1-2; D remains ambiguous. With 3 bases removed from V and 3 bases from J, the gap between germline ends came to 5 bases. The germline V gene has CDR1 SEHNR and CDR2 FQNEAQ (reference sequence). CDR3 length: 12 residues. The CDR3 DNA is TGTGCCAGCAGCTTCGTTTACTATGGCTACACCTTC. Its translation is CASSFVYYGYTF.

Points on this clone: Other nucleotide sequences in the sample specify the same CDR3. This sequence joins TRBV6-1 and TRBJ2-2, with unresolved D. The CDR3 spans 12 residues. V gave up 1 base and J gave up 5 bases, with 2 bases separating them. CDR1 is MNHNS and CDR2 is SASEGT in the germline V gene. The CDR3 DNA is TGTGCCAGCAGTGAAGGGACCGGGGAGCTGTTTTTT. Residues: CASSEGTGELFF.

J is TRBJ1-2 and V is TRBV19, with D unresolved. The ends were cut back, 4 bases at V and 7 bases at J, with 16 bases in the middle. CDR3 size: 14 residues. The V gene's germline CDR1 is LNHDA and CDR2 SQIVND (reference sequence). The CDR3 DNA is TGTGCCAGTAGTAGCAGCCAAGGCCGGCGTGGCTACACCTTC. It yields the protein CASSSSQGRRGYTF.

This clone has a single count. The sample contains more than one DNA sequence encoding this CDR3. V usage is TRBV27 and J usage is TRBJ2-7; TRBD2 might be the D (6 bases). The CDR3 length is 14 residues. Germline-derived CDR1 and CDR2 are MNHEY and SMNVEV (reference sequence). V lost 8 bases, J lost 1 base, and 15 bases lay in between. CDR3 coding DNA: TGTGCCAGCTCCTCCGGGGGTTTATCCTACGAGCAGTACTTC. Translating gives CASSSGGLSYEQYF.

The chain employs TRBV5-1 and TRBJ1-5, with D possibly matching TRBD1 (6 bases). Germline CDR1 and CDR2: SGHRS and YFSETQ. Trimming removed 1 base at V and 3 bases at J, with 11 bases between. There are 15 residues in the CDR3. The CDR3 DNA sequence: TGCGCCAGCAGCTTGTCAGGGGCCCTCAATCAGCCCCAGCATTTT. Protein sequence: CASSLSGALNQPQHF.

The chain uses TRBV4-3 and TRBJ1-3; D ambiguous. Germline assignment: CDR1 LGHNA and CDR2 YSLEER. The CDR3 contains 15 residues. V lost 0 bases and J lost 4, with 10 bases in between. The CDR3 region has the DNA TGCGCCAGCAGCCAAGAGCGGGTTGGGGGAAACACCATATATTTT. Its protein is CASSQERVGGNTIYF.

The chain links TRBV6-1 to TRBJ2-7; weak D call: TRBD1 (5 bases). From germline, CDR1 is MNHNS and CDR2 SASEGT. The CDR3 has 16 residues. V shed 2 bases and J shed 2 bases, with 16 bases lying between them. This CDR3 reads CASSERQGIRPYEQYF. The CDR3 bases are TGTGCCAGCAGTGAAAGGCAGGGTATCAGACCCTACGAGCAGTACTTC.

V and J are TRBV4-2 and TRBJ2-3; the D is unclear. This CDR3 region has 17 residues. Trimming took off 0 bases at V and 4 bases at J, with 17 bases between the two ends. The germline gives CDR1 LGHNA, CDR2 YNFKEQ. Here the CDR3 reads CASSQEAGDLGADTQYF. CDR3 DNA sequence: TGTGCCAGCAGCCAAGAAGCCGGAGATCTGGGTGCAGATACGCAGTATTTT.

Remarks on this clone: The sample contains more than one DNA sequence encoding this CDR3. The CDR3 sequence is CASSLGTAYEQYF. CDR3 DNA: TGTGCCAGCAGTTTAGGGACAGCATACGAGCAGTACTTC. The V and J genes are TRBV27 and TRBJ2-7; 7 bases line up with TRBD1. The germline V gene encodes CDR1 MNHEY and CDR2 SMNVEV (reference sequence). J lost 4 bases, V lost 2 bases, and 2 bases had no gene match. The CDR3 contains 13 residues.

The rearrangement uses TRBV6-5 and TRBJ2-7, with 9 bases aligning to TRBD1. CDR1 is MNHEY, CDR2 SVGAGI, per germline. V lost 2 bases to trimming and J lost 2 bases; unmatched junction nucleotides: 7. The CDR3 runs to 16 residues. The CDR3 DNA reads as TGTGCCAGCAGTTACGACTTCGGGGACAGGGCCTACGAGCAGTACTTC. Translated: CASSYDFGDRAYEQYF.

Regarding this clone: It is unclear where the CDR3 begins or ends on the DNA, so no DNA is shown, and the CDR3 is as TCRdb lists it. The V call is TRBV27, the J call TRBJ2-7; TRBD1, as called in the table, went unchecked against the DNA. Germline CDR1 and CDR2: MNHEY and SMNVEV (reference sequence). Termini included, the CDR3 measures 13 amino acids. The CDR3 is CASSVGTGARKYF.

The chain carries TRBV4-1 and TRBJ2-3; 15 positions match TRBD2. The germline V gene has CDR1 MGHRA and CDR2 YSYEKL. The J segment lost 5 bases and the V segment lost 4 bases, leaving 7 bases of the junction unmatched. The CDR3 has 17 residues. For the CDR3, the DNA is TGCGCCAGCAGCCCAGGACTAGCGGGAGGGTGGGGAGATACGCAGTATTTT. This codes for CASSPGLAGGWGDTQYF.

CDR3 residues: CARADAGTQYF. The CDR3 DNA reads as TGTGCCAGGGCCGACGCGGGGACCCAGTACTTC. The chain couples TRBV28 to TRBJ2-5; maybe TRBD2 (5 bases). This CDR3 contains 11 residues. The germline CDR1 and CDR2 sequences are MDHEN and SYDVKM. Trimming left V 9 bases short and J 7 bases short, with 12 bases between.

V gene TRBV11-2 combines with J gene TRBJ2-7, with TRBD1 matching over 10 bases. V was pared by 8 bases and J by 5 bases, with 6 bases of the junction left unmatched. The CDR3 has 13 amino acids. The V gene's germline CDR1 is SGHAT and CDR2 FQNNGV. The CDR3 reads CASFDRGPHEQYF. As DNA, the CDR3 is TGTGCCAGCTTCGACAGGGGGCCCCACGAGCAGTACTTC.